This T cell receptor beta chain was identified in a study of blood T cell repertoires in COVID-19. CDR1 and CDR2 (germline): MGHDK, SYGVNS. The CDR3 is 13 amino acids. With 5 bases removed from V and 8 bases from J, the gap between germline ends came to 15 bases. Source study methods: Reference gene primers were amplified, and this amplification served to estimate nucleated cell counts. The table came from immunoSEQ multiplex PCR; TCRdb's copy has only in-frame clones and leaves some out. The DNA gave D and trimming, while V, J and clone size come from that table. In the table there are 15,000 to 20,000 clones, over 65% of which are singletons.

This TCR derives from a man in his 60s with active or convalescent COVID-19. Input material: peripheral blood. The rearrangement links TRBV25-1 to TRBJ1-2, with D maybe TRBD1 (6 bases). CDR3 residues: CASSPPGQLGYTF. As DNA, the CDR3 is TGTGCCAGCAGTCCCCCAGGACAGCTCGGCTACACCTTC.